Listed below are T cell receptor beta chains from one sample, sequenced in a study of CD8+CD57+ T cells in acquired aplastic anemia. TCRdb re-derived calls from the reads in MiXCR, one entry per CDR3 protein. The sample lists 150,000 to 200,000 distinct CDR3 sequences; about 64% were seen once. The sequencing input was sorted CD4+, CD8+, or CD8+CD57+ T cells (not recorded which) from PBMCs. The receptors were sampled from a human donor with severe aplastic anemia or a healthy control (not recorded which). CDR3s include the opening cysteine and the closing phenylalanine or tryptophan. A D gene is named only where the DNA matches it firmly. The size of a clone is reported for some rows only, either as once, few or many, or as a class for expanded clones.

TRBJ2-7 | 13 | TRBV19 | . | . | TGTGCCAGTAGTTCGTGGGTGGGTGACGAGCAGTACTTC | CASSSWVGDEQYF
TRBJ1-6 | 16 | TRBV9 | . | . | TGTGCCAGCAGCGTTGGCCACGGGACCGACCCCAGTCTCCTCCACTTT | CASSVGHGTDPSLLHF
TRBJ2-5 | 13 | TRBV24-1 | . | . | TGTGCCACCAGCGAGCCTACCGCAGAGACCCAGTACTTC | CATSEPTAETQYF
TRBJ2-1 | 12 | TRBV29-1 | many | . | TGCAGCGTCCTTAAGGTAAAAGATGAGCAGTTCTTC | CSVLKVKDEQFF
TRBJ2-5 | 13 | TRBV27 | many | . | TGTGCCAGCAGTTGGGGTATGTGGGAGACCCAGTACTTC | CASSWGMWETQYF
TRBJ2-1 | 13 | TRBV7-6 | many | . | TGTGCCAGCAGCTTAGCGGGGCAGAATGAGCAGTTCTTC | CASSLAGQNEQFF
TRBJ2-1 | 13 | TRBV7-8 | few | . | TGTGCCAGCAGCGCTAGGAATACGAATGAGCAGTTCTTC | CASSARNTNEQFF
TRBJ1-1 | 12 | TRBV3-1 | . | . | TGTGCCAGCAGCCAAGATGACACTGAAGCTTTCTTT | CASSQDDTEAFF
TRBJ2-3 | 12 | TRBV20-1 | . | TRBD1 | TGCAGTGCTAGGGAGACAGGGGATACGCAGTATTTT | CSARETGDTQYF
TRBJ1-1 | 13 | TRBV6-2/TRBV6-3 | many | . | TGTGCCAGCGTCCCCGCTGGGGACACTGAAGCTTTCTTT | CASVPAGDTEAFF
TRBJ2-5 | 15 | TRBV12-3/TRBV12-4 | . | . | TGTGCCAGCAGTTCGCTAAACCAGGGCCAAGAGACCCAGTACTTC | CASSSLNQGQETQYF
TRBJ1-5 | 14 | TRBV7-6 | many | . | TGTGCCAGCAGCCCCTGGGACAGCAATCAGCCCCAGCATTTT | CASSPWDSNQPQHF
TRBJ2-7 | 14 | TRBV14 | many | TRBD2 | TGTGCCAGCAGCCTTCAAGCGGGGGGCTACGAGCAGTACTTC | CASSLQAGGYEQYF
TRBJ1-5 | 13 | TRBV19 | . | . | TGTGCCGGTAGTATGGTAGGCAATCAGCCCCAGCATTTT | CAGSMVGNQPQHF
TRBJ2-3 | 14 | TRBV20-1 | . | . | TGCAGTGCTAGAGATCGGGCTAGCACAGATACGCAGTATTTT | CSARDRASTDTQYF
TRBJ2-7 | 13 | TRBV10-3 | few | . | TGTGCCATCTCGTTTGAGCCCTCCTACGAGCAGTACTTC | CAISFEPSYEQYF
TRBJ2-7 | 11 | TRBV2 | few | . | TGTGCCAGCATAGGGGGGCTGGAGCAGTACTTC | CASIGGLEQYF
TRBJ1-4 | 13 | TRBV10-3 | . | TRBD1 | TGTGCCATCAGTGACAGGGGGGGGGAAAAACTGTTTTTT | CAISDRGGEKLFF
TRBJ2-5 | 16 | TRBV25-1 | . | TRBD2 | TGTGCCAGCAGTGAATCTGATAGCGGGAGGTTCGGGACCCAGTACTTC | CASSESDSGRFGTQYF
TRBJ1-2 | 12 | TRBV10-1 | . | . | TGCGCCAGCAGTGAAAATCGAATTGGCTACACCTTC | CASSENRIGYTF
TRBJ1-6 | 15 | TRBV7-2 | . | TRBD1 | TGTGCCAGCAGCTTGGTTGGGACAGAGAATTCACCCCTCCACTTT | CASSLVGTENSPLHF
TRBJ1-1 | 13 | TRBV9 | . | TRBD1 | TGTGCCAGCAGATCCGGGACAGATGCTGAAGCTTTCTTT | CASRSGTDAEAFF
TRBJ1-2 | 14 | TRBV7-6 | . | . | TGTGCCAGCAGCTTAGGCGTGGACAGTAATGGCTACACCTTC | CASSLGVDSNGYTF
TRBJ2-3 | 19 | TRBV2 | . | TRBD2 | TGTGCCAGCAGTGTATCAGGGACTAGCGGGGGGCGGAGCACAGATACGCAGTATTTT | CASSVSGTSGGRSTDTQYF
TRBJ1-5 | 12 | TRBV20-1 | few | . | TGCAGTGCTAGAGAACTAGCGGACTACGAGCATTTT | CSARELADYEHF
TRBJ1-5 | 16 | TRBV15 | . | TRBD1 | TGTGCCACCAGCAGAGAAGGGACAGGGGGAAATCAGCCCCAGCATTTT | CATSREGTGGNQPQHF
TRBJ2-1 | 15 | TRBV2 | . | TRBD1 | TGTGCCAGCAGTGGCGGTCAGGGGGCCTACAATGAGCAGTTCTTC | CASSGGQGAYNEQFF
TRBJ1-6 | 15 | TRBV29-1 | few | . | TGCAGCGTTGAAGGTGGCAGCTCCTATAATTCACCCCTCCACTTT | CSVEGGSSYNSPLHF
TRBJ2-1 | 14 | TRBV10-3 | . | TRBD1 | TGTGCCATCAGGTCGGGACAGGGGGTAGATGAGCAGTTCTTC | CAIRSGQGVDEQFF
TRBJ2-3 | 16 | TRBV5-1 | . | . | TGCGCCAGCAGCCCTCAGGGCAGGGGTAACACAGATACGCAGTATTTT | CASSPQGRGNTDTQYF
TRBJ2-7 | 12 | TRBV20-1 | . | . | TGCAGTGTCGCCCGGGGGCGGTACGAGCAGTACTTC | CSVARGRYEQYF
TRBJ1-4 | 15 | TRBV5-6 | . | TRBD1 | TGTGCCAGCAGTTCTACAGGGGGGGTTAATGAAAAACTGTTTTTT | CASSSTGGVNEKLFF
TRBJ2-2 | 14 | TRBV20-1 | . | . | TGCAGTGCCCCATCCCACCGGGGCGCCGGGGAGCTGTTTTTT | CSAPSHRGAGELFF
TRBJ2-1 | 12 | TRBV7-3 | . | . | TGTGCCAGCAGCTTCTTAGGGAATGAGCAGTTCTTC | CASSFLGNEQFF
TRBJ1-1 | 13 | TRBV3-1 | many | . | TGTGCCAGCAGCCAAGGGGAAGGGTCTGAAGCTTTCTTT | CASSQGEGSEAFF
TRBJ2-5 | 14 | TRBV20-1 | . | . | TGCAGTGCTAGAGAGGGGGGCGATTGGGAGACCCAGTACTTC | CSAREGGDWETQYF
TRBJ1-5 | 15 | TRBV24-1 | . | . | TGTGCCACCAGTGATTTGCAGAGTCCGGCGGGCCCCCAGCATTTT | CATSDLQSPAGPQHF
TRBJ2-5 | 13 | TRBV15 | . | . | TGTGCCACCAAGCAGATTGAGCAAGAGACCCAGTACTTC | CATKQIEQETQYF
TRBJ1-1 | 13 | TRBV4-1 | . | . | TGCGCCAGCAGCCAAGTAGAAGGGACTGAAGCTTTCTTT | CASSQVEGTEAFF
TRBJ2-5 | 13 | TRBV27 | . | . | TGTGCCAGCACCAAGGGCAGGCTAAGCAAGCAGTACTTC | CASTKGRLSKQYF
TRBJ2-3 | 17 | TRBV6-5 | few | TRBD2 | TGTGCCAGCAGTTACGGGACTAGCGGGGGGGCCCTAGATACGCAGTATTTT | CASSYGTSGGALDTQYF
TRBJ1-2 | 14 | TRBV9 | . | TRBD1 | TGTGCCAGCAACGGACAGGGGGCTCATACTGGCTACACCTTC | CASNGQGAHTGYTF
TRBJ1-1 | 13 | TRBV10-3 | few | . | TGTGCCATCAGTGAGTCCCAGTTCTTTGAAGCTTTCTTT | CAISESQFFEAFF
TRBJ2-5 | 14 | TRBV24-1 | . | TRBD2 | TGTGCCACCAGTGCGCCGGGAGGACGGGAGACCCAGTACTTC | CATSAPGGRETQYF
TRBJ1-1 | 15 | TRBV20-1 | . | . | TGCAGTGCTAGAGATGGGGCAGGGTGGATCACTGAAGCTTTCTTT | CSARDGAGWITEAFF
TRBJ2-7 | 14 | TRBV9 | . | TRBD2 | TGTGCCAGCAGCGTCGGGGGGGGTACCTACGAGCAGTACTTC | CASSVGGGTYEQYF
TRBJ1-4 | 14 | TRBV9 | . | TRBD1 | TGTGCCAGCAGCGCCGGGACAGTTAACGAAAAACTGTTTTTT | CASSAGTVNEKLFF
TRBJ2-7 | 12 | TRBV27 | many | . | TGTGCCAGCAGTGAAACAGGGTGGGAGCAGTACTTC | CASSETGWEQYF
TRBJ1-1 | 12 | TRBV7-2 | few | TRBD1 | TGTGCCAGCAGCCCCGCAGGGGGCGAAGCTTTCTTT | CASSPAGGEAFF
TRBJ1-1 | 15 | TRBV20-1 | many | . | TGCAGTGCTAGAGATCGTAAGGGGTTGAACACTGAAGCTTTCTTT | CSARDRKGLNTEAFF
TRBJ1-2 | 15 | TRBV19 | once | . | TGTGCCAGTAGTCCCAGATTAGGGAGTTACTATGGCTACACCTTC | CASSPRLGSYYGYTF
TRBJ2-1 | 13 | TRBV5-1 | many | . | TGCGCCAGCAGCGGTACAGTTTACAATGAGCAGTTCTTC | CASSGTVYNEQFF
TRBJ2-1 | 15 | TRBV4-3 | many | . | TGCGCCAGCAGCCAAGATAGGGGGGCATACAATGAGCAGTTCTTC | CASSQDRGAYNEQFF
TRBJ1-1 | 14 | TRBV2 | many | TRBD1 | TGTGCCAGCAGTTCCTTCCGGGACAGACTTGAAGCTTTCTTT | CASSSFRDRLEAFF
TRBJ2-5 | 14 | TRBV19 | . | TRBD1 | TGTGCCAGTATGGACGACAGGGACAGAGAGAATCAGTACTTC | CASMDDRDRENQYF
TRBJ2-7 | 16 | TRBV6-2/TRBV6-3 | many | TRBD2 | TGTGCCAGCAGTTACCCAAGGGAGCGGGGACTTTACGAGCAGTACTTC | CASSYPRERGLYEQYF
TRBJ1-2 | 14 | TRBV19 | . | . | TGTGCCAGTAGCCCAACAGGGATCGACCATGGCTACACCTTC | CASSPTGIDHGYTF
TRBJ2-2 | 15 | TRBV19 | once | . | TGTGCCAGTATGTCCGGGACATTTCCCACCGGGGAGCTGTTTTTT | CASMSGTFPTGELFF
TRBJ1-4 | 13 | TRBV20-1 | . | TRBD1 | TGCAGTGCTGGGGGACAGGGTAGAGAAAAACTGTTTTTT | CSAGGQGREKLFF
TRBJ2-2 | 13 | TRBV5-1 | . | TRBD1 | TGCGCCAGCCGAGACAGGGGGCTAAACGAGCTGTTTTTT | CASRDRGLNELFF